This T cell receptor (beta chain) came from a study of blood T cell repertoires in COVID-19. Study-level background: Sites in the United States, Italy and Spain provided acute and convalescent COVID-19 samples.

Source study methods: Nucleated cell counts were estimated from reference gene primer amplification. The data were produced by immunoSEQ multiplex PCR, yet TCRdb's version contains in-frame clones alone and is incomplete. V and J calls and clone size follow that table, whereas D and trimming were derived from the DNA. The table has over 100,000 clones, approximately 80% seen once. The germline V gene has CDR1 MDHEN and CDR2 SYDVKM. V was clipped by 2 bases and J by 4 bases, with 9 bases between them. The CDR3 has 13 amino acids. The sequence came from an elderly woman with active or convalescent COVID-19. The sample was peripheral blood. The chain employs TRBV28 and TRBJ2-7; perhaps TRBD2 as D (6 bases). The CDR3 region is CASSLRGRYEQYF. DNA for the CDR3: TGTGCCAGCAGTTTACGAGGGAGGTACGAGCAGTACTTC.